The T cell receptor (beta chain) under discussion was sequenced for a study of cytomegalovirus exposure and HLA in healthy donors. Study results and limitations: Specificity for CMV antigens was confirmed in vitro for a few of the CMV-associated chains. Reports showed the classifier diagnosing cytomegalovirus status with high specificity and sensitivity.

The ends were cut back, 4 bases at V and 1 base at J, with 13 bases in the middle. The CDR3 is 15 residues long. CDR1 and CDR2 from the germline V gene are MNHEY and SVGAGI. TCRdb's copy holds only in-frame clones and misses some; the assay was immunoSEQ multiplex PCR. The sample lists about 120,000 clones; 85% to 90% were seen once. As to this clone: Its antigen is unidentified.

The rearrangement links TRBV6-5 to TRBJ1-1; tentatively, D is TRBD1 (6 bases). Specimen: PBMCs. The source is a woman aged 25 to 45 in good health and CMV-seronegative. CDR3 protein: CASSSGQIGNTEAFF. CDR3 coding DNA: TGTGCCAGCAGTTCCGGACAGATCGGGAACACTGAAGCTTTCTTT.